Presented here are 20 T cell receptor beta chains from one specimen sequenced in a study of blood T cell repertoires in COVID-19. Sequencing used immunoSEQ multiplex PCR; TCRdb keeps in-frame clones, though not all of them. The table shows more than 300,000 clones, with around 89% occurring only once. The sequencing sample was made of PBMCs or T cells enriched from blood (not recorded which). The origin of the receptors is a woman aged 18-35 years who had recovered from COVID-19.

The chain couples TRBV13 to TRBJ2-5; 10 bases align to TRBD2. This CDR3 is 16 amino acids long. The germline gives CDR1 PRHDT, CDR2 FYEKMQ (reference sequence). The V gene end was trimmed by 6 bases and the J gene end by 1 base; junction bases not matched to a gene: 8. CDR3 loop: CASSSLAGQPQETQYF. The CDR3, as DNA: TGTGCCAGCAGTTCACTAGCGGGGCAACCCCAAGAGACCCAGTACTTC.

The chain links TRBV7-2 to TRBJ1-1; 10 positions agree with TRBD1. V was clipped by 1 base and J by 0 bases; unmatched bases: 5. The CDR3 has 17 residues. CDR1 is SGHTA and CDR2 is FQGNSA in the germline V gene. CDR3 bases: TGTGCCAGCAGCTTAGGCGGGACAGGGGCCCTGAACACTGAAGCTTTCTTT. Amino acid sequence: CASSLGGTGALNTEAFF.

Comment on this clone: Other DNA sequences from this sample encode an identical CDR3 as well. This chain joins TRBV6-5 and TRBJ2-7, with TRBD1 matching 10 bases. In germline, CDR1 is MNHEY, CDR2 SVGAGI. After removal of 0 bases from V and 4 bases from J, the junction contained 0 bases not matched to a gene. The CDR3 spans 14 residues. CDR3 loop: CASSYSGQGYEQYF. CDR3 sequence (DNA): TGTGCCAGCAGTTACTCGGGACAGGGGTACGAGCAGTACTTC.

The V and J genes are TRBV7-5 and TRBJ2-7; the D call TRBD1 from the table was never checked on the DNA. TRBV7-5 is noted as a pseudogene. The CDR3 covers 15 residues. CDR3 sequence reads: CARSLDQGTSYEQYF. CDR3 sequence (DNA): TGTGCCAGAAGCTTAGACCAGGGGACCTCCTACGAGCAGTACTTC.

V is TRBV10-3 and J is TRBJ2-7; D possibly corresponds to TRBD2 (6 bases). Trimming shortened V by 8 bases and J by 7 bases, and 18 bases separated the two germline ends. This CDR3 spans 13 amino acids. Per the germline V gene, CDR1 is ENHRY and CDR2 is SYGVKD. CDR3 nucleotides: TGTGCCATCCGATCGAGTCTCGCGGGGGAGCAGTACTTC. Translated, it gives CAIRSSLAGEQYF.

The CDR3 protein is CASSQEIRTGVGYTF. The CDR3 bases are TGTGCCAGCAGCCAAGAGATAAGGACAGGGGTTGGCTACACCTTC. J is TRBJ1-2 and V is TRBV3-1 (or the pseudogene TRBV3-2); 9 nucleotides match TRBD1. The V gene end was trimmed by 0 bases and the J gene end by 7 bases; junction bases not matched to a gene: 6. The CDR3 covers 15 residues. The V gene's germline CDR1 is LGHDT and CDR2 YNNKEL (reference sequence).

J is TRBJ1-4 and V is TRBV2; TRBD1 aligns across 8 bases. The CDR3 loop spans 18 amino acids. Losses at the gene ends were 2 bases for V and 2 bases for J; bases not matched to a gene: 10. Germline lookup yields CDR1 SNHLY and CDR2 FYNNEI. DNA for the CDR3: TGTGCCAGCAGTGAATGGTTGGCAGGGGGCTGGACTAATGAAAAACTGTTTTTT. Amino acid sequence: CASSEWLAGGWTNEKLFF. The entire variable domain, with the rest obtained from reference TRBV2 and TRBJ1-4, is as follows: EPEVTQTPSHQVTQMGQEVILRCVPISNHLYFYWYRQILGQKVEFLVSFYNNEISEKSEIFDDQFSVERPDGSNFTLKIRSTKLEDSAMYFCASSEWLAGGWTNEKLFFGSGTQLSVL.

V usage is TRBV6-5 and J usage is TRBJ1-5; D is undetermined. The V and J ends lost 6 bases and 2 bases respectively, with 14 bases between them. The CDR3 is 15 residues long. The germline V gene encodes CDR1 MNHEY and CDR2 SVGAGI. CDR3 sequence reads: CASSQHSQGNQPQHF. CDR3 DNA sequence: TGTGCCAGCAGCCAACATTCCCAAGGCAATCAGCCCCAGCATTTT.

This chain uses TRBV5-1 with TRBJ2-2; TRBD2 might be the D (5 bases). V was shortened by 0 bases and J by 1 base, with 10 bases between the two germline ends. The CDR3 has 16 residues. Germline assignment: CDR1 SGHRS and CDR2 YFSETQ. CDR3 sequence: CASSLVGERNTGELFF. CDR3 DNA: TGCGCCAGCAGCTTGGTCGGGGAACGGAACACCGGGGAGCTGTTTTTT.

The gene calls are TRBV19 and TRBJ2-5; D might be TRBD2 (5 bases). Trimming took 5 bases from V and 5 from J, leaving 9 bases between them. This CDR3 has 12 amino acids. Germline CDR1 and CDR2: LNHDA and SQIVND (reference sequence). The CDR3 DNA follows: TGTGCCAGTAGTGCGGACTGGGAGACCCAGTACTTC. Translation: CASSADWETQYF.

The V and J genes are TRBV9 and TRBJ2-3; 13 nucleotides agree with TRBD2. The V and J ends lost 2 bases and 4 bases, in that order; junction bases with no gene match: 13. Germline loops: CDR1 SGDLS, CDR2 YYNGEE. The CDR3 length is 19 residues. CDR3 sequence (DNA): TGTGCCAGCAGCGTCGACCAACTACTAGCGGGGGGGCCCCCAGATACGCAGTATTTT. Its protein is CASSVDQLLAGGPPDTQYF.

This clone was detected once. The V gene is TRBV10-3, the J gene TRBJ1-2; a weak D match, TRBD1 (5 bases). Trimming stripped 6 bases from V and 4 bases from J, with 15 bases between. CDR1 is ENHRY, CDR2 SYGVKD, per germline. The CDR3 has 14 residues. CDR3 sequence reads: CAISAGTLPYGYTF. CDR3 nucleotides: TGTGCCATCAGCGCCGGGACTCTACCCTATGGCTACACCTTC.

This sequence joins TRBV7-9 and TRBJ1-1, with 7 bases lining up with TRBD1. The CDR3 loop spans 11 amino acids. Germline CDR1 is SEHNR and CDR2 is FQNEAQ (reference sequence). V shed 4 bases, J shed 14 bases, and the junction held 7 bases outside the gene matches. The CDR3 protein is CASSSRDSTFF. The CDR3 region has the DNA TGTGCCAGCAGCTCCCGGGACAGTACCTTCTTT. The complete variable domain, with remaining parts taken from reference TRBV7-9 and TRBJ1-1, reads DTGVSQNPRHKITKRGQNVTFRCDPISEHNRLYWYRQTLGQGPEFLTYFQNEAQLEKSRLLSDRFSAERPKGSFSTLEIQRTEQGDSAMYLCASSSRDSTFFGQGTRLTVV.

This chain links TRBV2 with TRBJ1-5; 7 bases are shared with TRBD1. Germline CDR1 and CDR2: SNHLY and FYNNEI. V shed 6 bases, J shed 9 bases, and the junction held 14 bases outside the gene matches. The CDR3 contains 15 residues. The chain's CDR3 is CASSHDRAGRWPQHF. Here the CDR3 DNA reads TGTGCCAGCAGCCACGACAGGGCGGGTCGGTGGCCCCAGCATTTT.

The chain links TRBV10-2 to TRBJ2-5; D may be TRBD1 (7 bases). This CDR3 is built from 15 residues. Trimming shortened V by 1 base and J by 4 bases, and 13 bases separated the two germline ends. Germline V gene lookup returns CDR1 WSHSY and CDR2 SAAADI. The CDR3 nucleotides read TGCGCCAGCAGTGAGTTTGGAGGGGGCGTAGAGACCCAGTACTTC. Translation: CASSEFGGGVETQYF.

The J gene is TRBJ2-5, the V gene TRBV27; D is perhaps TRBD1 (6 bases). Germline loops: CDR1 MNHEY, CDR2 SMNVEV (reference sequence). Trimming cost V 7 bases and J 4 bases, with 13 bases left between them. This CDR3 is 13 amino acids long. CDR3 protein: CASTKTGGETQYF. The CDR3 DNA reads TGTGCCAGCACTAAGACAGGTGGAGAGACCCAGTACTTC.

The chain recombines TRBV25-1 with TRBJ2-3; D possibly corresponds to TRBD2 (5 bases). The V gene's germline CDR1 is MGHDK and CDR2 SYGVNS. V dropped 4 bases and J dropped 3 bases, with 17 bases sitting between them. This CDR3 spans 16 amino acids. The CDR3 protein is CASSASIAISTDTQYF. The CDR3 DNA follows: TGTGCCAGCAGTGCCTCAATAGCGATATCAACAGATACGCAGTATTTT.

This chain connects TRBV19 to TRBJ2-7, with a possible D match to TRBD2 (6 bases). Germline V gene data show CDR1 as LNHDA and CDR2 as SQIVND (reference sequence). Trimming took 3 bases from V and 4 from J, leaving 13 bases between them. The CDR3 is 14 amino acids. This CDR3 reads CASSMAARGYEQYF. CDR3 bases: TGTGCCAGTAGTATGGCAGCCCGGGGGTACGAGCAGTACTTC.

The genes are TRBV7-2 and TRBJ1-4; TRBD1 agrees at 12 bases. This CDR3 is 15 amino acids long. Germline V lookup: CDR1 SGHTA, CDR2 FQGNSA. After removal of 4 bases from V and 6 bases from J, the junction contained 3 bases not matched to a gene. The CDR3 DNA follows: TGTGCCAGCAGCTCGGGGACAGGGGGCGATGAAAAACTGTTTTTT. Translated: CASSSGTGGDEKLFF.

This clone has only one observation. The chain carries TRBV7-9 and TRBJ1-6; 9 nucleotides line up with TRBD1. The CDR3 is 15 residues long. Germline-derived CDR1 and CDR2 are SEHNR and FQNEAQ (reference sequence). Trimming removed 5 bases from V and 9 bases from J; junction bases left unmatched: 8. This chain's CDR3 is CASSRGTGLSSPLHF. The DNA of the CDR3 is TGTGCCAGCAGCAGAGGGACAGGGCTAAGTTCACCCCTCCACTTT.